Listed below are T cell receptor beta chains from one sample, sequenced in a study of T cell changes during pregnancy in multiple sclerosis. Using immunoSEQ multiplex PCR, the repertoire was profiled, and TCRdb retains in-frame clones only, with some absent. The data show approximately 89,000 clones, with about 94% seen just once and under 2% held by the top ten. The source was peripheral blood, collected after pregnancy. Receptors were obtained from a female donor in good health, enrolled as a control in a pregnancy study. CDR3s leave out the opening cysteine and the closing phenylalanine or tryptophan.

v_call,cdr3_length,cdr3_aa
TRBV28,15,ASSLFVSRGLPYGYT
TRBV7-8,12,ASSWDTGWVEQY
TRBV9,15,ASSADPGLAGGAEQY
TRBV4-2,15,ASSLSPETGDPYEQY
TRBV27,12,ASSFSSSPETQY
TRBV6-5,13,ASSRGTGENQPQH
TRBV28,12,ASSFRGLDGELF
TRBV7-9,15,ASSPSLSAPTHNEQF
TRBV2,12,ASSRQAGANVLT
TRBV4-2,16,ASSQSSPGLAVQETQY
TRBV6-1,15,ASSEMTAILGADEQF
TRBV6-1,11,ASNRETNEKLF
TRBV7-8,12,ASSLADLGKPQH
TRBV7-8,11,ASRNRGKETQY
TRBV4-1,15,ASSQEPGGGGNTEAF
TRBV5-1,15,ASSLAQGATPLYGYT
TRBV29-1,10,SAPVRADTQY
TRBV5-6,11,ASSLRRVYGYT
TRBV27,10,ASSLRGETQY
TRBV2,14,ASSEFQGPLTDTQY
TRBV2,13,ASSQRSYRGDIQY
TRBV2,13,ASSEPGQGWTEAF
TRBV28,12,ASSPRQINYGYT
TRBV5-1,13,ASSLGQGDRETQY
TRBV2,11,ASSGSVGETQY
TRBV12-5,11,ASGGVGDTEAF
TRBV9,13,ASSLTSGTYNEQF